The 17 T cell receptor beta chains in this list originate from one sample, sequenced in a study of blood T cell repertoires in COVID-19. Here immunoSEQ multiplex PCR was the method, and the copy in TCRdb shows in-frame clones only, minus some. The table lists 180,000 or so clones, roughly 89% of them singletons. The sequencing sample was made of PBMCs or T cells enriched from blood (not recorded which). These TCRs come from a woman aged 40 to 50 with acute COVID-19.

The J gene is TRBJ2-3, the V gene TRBV19; 12 bases map to TRBD2. There are 16 residues in the CDR3. Germline V CDR1 and CDR2: LNHDA, SQIVND (reference sequence). The ends lost 4 bases at V and 6 bases at J; junction bases unmatched: 8. CDR3 sequence (DNA): TGTGCCAGTAGTACAGCCCGACTAGCGGGAGCCGATACGCAGTATTTT. It encodes CASSTARLAGADTQYF.

The V gene is TRBV6-1, the J gene TRBJ2-1; the D gene is possibly TRBD1 (5 bases). Trimming shortened V by 4 bases and J by 0 bases, and 13 bases separated the two germline ends. Per the germline V gene, CDR1 is MNHNS and CDR2 is SASEGT. This CDR3 has 16 amino acids. The chain's CDR3 is CASSAQGYSSYNEQFF. DNA for the CDR3: TGTGCCAGCAGTGCTCAGGGTTATTCCTCCTACAATGAGCAGTTCTTC.

The chain employs TRBV18 and TRBJ2-5, with TRBD2 matching over 7 bases. This CDR3 has 14 amino acids. The junction had 1 base not matched to a gene; V was cut back by 3 bases and J by 0 bases. CDR1 and CDR2 (germline): KGHSH, LQKENI. Written as DNA, the CDR3 is TGTGCCAGCTCACCGGGACTATACCAAGAGACCCAGTACTTC. Translating gives CASSPGLYQETQYF.

CDR3 amino acids: CASSQLVQSPKKLFF. As DNA, the CDR3 is TGTGCCAGCAGCCAATTGGTACAGAGCCCCAAAAAACTGTTTTTT. V gene TRBV4-2 combines with J gene TRBJ1-4; no clear D. Deletions cut 2 bases from V and 9 bases from J, with 16 bases between. The V gene's germline CDR1 is LGHNA and CDR2 YNFKEQ. The CDR3 spans 15 residues.

This clone was observed a single time. This rearrangement joins TRBV29-1 to TRBJ2-7; 8 bases map to TRBD2. The CDR3 has 14 residues. CDR1 SQVTM and CDR2 ANQGSEA come from the germline V gene. The trim removed 5 bases at V and 4 bases at J, leaving 10 bases unmatched. For the CDR3, the DNA is TGCAGCGTTCGGGGGAGCGGGAGCTTTTACGAGCAGTACTTC. Amino acids: CSVRGSGSFYEQYF.

The V call is TRBV6-2 or TRBV6-3, the J call TRBJ2-7; D perhaps matches TRBD2 (5 bases). Between the trimmed V and J ends, which lost 2 bases and 7 bases, there was a span of 18 bases. This CDR3 region has 15 residues. The germline gives CDR1 MNHEY, CDR2 SVGEGT. The CDR3 DNA sequence: TGTGCCAGCAGTTACACTCGGTTACGAGGGAGTGAGCAGTACTTC. It is translated as CASSYTRLRGSEQYF.

This clone was recorded only once. This chain joins TRBV5-6 and TRBJ1-6; 10 nucleotides agree with TRBD1. The CDR3 is 14 residues long. Germline V gene lookup returns CDR1 SGHDT and CDR2 YYEEEE. V trimming: 2 bases; J trimming: 15 bases; junction bases outside the gene matches: 8. DNA of the CDR3: TGTGCCAGCAGCTTCCGGGACAGGGGTCTACTCCTCCACTTT. Translated: CASSFRDRGLLLHF.

This sequence joins TRBV19 and TRBJ2-1; 8 nucleotides agree with TRBD2. With V trimmed by 10 bases and J by 3 bases, 8 bases remained unmatched. The CDR3 runs to 14 residues. Germline CDR1 and CDR2: LNHDA and SQIVND (reference sequence). The CDR3 protein is CATKRGPLYNEQFF. The CDR3 DNA follows: TGTGCCACCAAGCGGGGGCCCCTCTACAATGAGCAGTTCTTC.

V is TRBV27 and J is TRBJ1-5, with D maybe TRBD1 (6 bases). V shed 4 bases and J shed 2 bases, with 18 bases lying between them. The CDR3 runs 17 residues. Germline CDR1 MNHEY, CDR2 SMNVEV (reference sequence). CDR3 amino acids: CASSSGQGLIGNQPQHF. DNA of the CDR3: TGTGCCAGCAGTTCGGGACAAGGGTTAATAGGCAATCAGCCCCAGCATTTT.

The chain is built from TRBV3-1 (or the pseudogene TRBV3-2) and TRBJ1-4, with 10 bases matching TRBD1. The trim removed 1 base at V and 7 bases at J, leaving 6 bases unmatched. Germline V gives CDR1 LGHDT, CDR2 YNNKEL (reference sequence). CDR3 length: 16 amino acids. The CDR3 sequence is CASSQVTGTGVEKLFF. The CDR3 DNA reads as TGTGCCAGCAGCCAAGTAACCGGGACAGGGGTTGAAAAACTGTTTTTT.

The gene calls are TRBV30 and TRBJ2-5, with TRBD1 identical over 7 bases. The V and J ends lost 0 bases and 2 bases, in that order; junction bases with no gene match: 6. CDR1 and CDR2 (germline): GTSNPN, SVGIG (reference sequence). The CDR3 runs 15 residues. CDR3 DNA sequence: TGTGCCTGGAGTGTACCTAGCAGGGGGCAAGAGACCCAGTACTTC. Translation gives CAWSVPSRGQETQYF.

The V and J genes are TRBV4-2 and TRBJ1-6; D gene ambiguous. Looked up from germline, CDR1 is LGHNA and CDR2 is YNFKEQ. The CDR3 has 19 residues. Trimming removed 0 bases at V and 7 bases at J, with 22 bases between. CDR3 sequence reads: CASSQDVTGTRGSNSPLHF. DNA of the CDR3: TGTGCCAGCAGCCAAGACGTTACGGGTACCCGGGGATCAAATTCACCCCTCCACTTT.

This chain connects TRBV27 to TRBJ1-6; the D is unclear. V lost 5 bases to trimming and J lost 4 bases, with 12 bases between them. CDR1 and CDR2 from the germline V gene are MNHEY and SMNVEV (reference sequence). This CDR3 has 15 amino acids. This CDR3 reads CASSPTAVYNSPLHF. The CDR3, as DNA: TGTGCCAGCAGTCCTACAGCCGTTTATAATTCACCCCTCCACTTT.

The V gene is TRBV2, the J gene TRBJ2-4; the match to TRBD1 covers 9 bases. V gave up 5 bases and J gave up 3 bases; unmatched junction bases: 8. The CDR3 consists of 16 residues. Germline V lookup: CDR1 SNHLY, CDR2 FYNNEI. The CDR3 spells CASSSGQGKGKNIQYF. The CDR3 DNA reads TGTGCCAGCAGTTCTGGACAGGGGAAGGGCAAAAACATTCAGTACTTC.

The chain is built from TRBV6-1 and TRBJ2-3; 9 bases align to TRBD2. V lost 3 bases and J lost 0; bases outside the gene matches: 4. Germline-derived CDR1 and CDR2 are MNHNS and SASEGT. The CDR3 has 16 amino acids. CDR3 in DNA: TGTGCCAGCAGTGATCAGCGGGGGGATAGCACAGATACGCAGTATTTT. Amino acid sequence: CASSDQRGDSTDTQYF.

The rearrangement joins TRBV19 to TRBJ2-3; tentative D call: TRBD2 (6 bases). V gave up 5 bases and J gave up 4 bases, with 13 bases separating them. The length of the CDR3 is 14 residues. The germline CDR1 and CDR2 sequences are LNHDA and SQIVND (reference sequence). The CDR3 spells CASSVSGWADTQYF. DNA for the CDR3: TGTGCCAGTAGTGTTAGCGGATGGGCAGATACGCAGTATTTT.

This clone was observed once. This sequence joins TRBV27 and TRBJ2-1; 9 nucleotides match TRBD2. Germline V gene data show CDR1 as MNHEY and CDR2 as SMNVEV (reference sequence). This CDR3 has 15 residues. The ends lost 0 bases at V and 8 bases at J; junction bases unmatched: 5. CDR3 sequence: CASSLSSGRLDEQFF. Here the CDR3 DNA reads TGTGCCAGCAGTTTATCTAGCGGGAGACTGGATGAGCAGTTCTTC.